This TCR beta chain was identified in a study of cytomegalovirus exposure and HLA in healthy donors. General observations from the study: Among TCR beta chains, those listed as cytomegalovirus-associated numbered approximately 150. The study assumed roughly uniform donor sequencing depth for presence/absence analyses. Reports credit the classifier with highly specific, highly sensitive diagnosis of cytomegalovirus status. There was a cluster of highly shared sequence variants that was likely a sequencing artifact.

PCR employed 60 Vbeta and 13 Jbeta primers. Clones were read by immunoSEQ multiplex PCR, and TCRdb kept only the in-frame ones, dropping some. The profile shows some 150,000 clones, about four fifths of them singletons. Comments on this clone: Its antigen remains unidentified.

Germline V gives CDR1 LNHDA, CDR2 SQIVND (reference sequence). V was clipped by 7 bases and J by 4 bases; unmatched bases: 5. This CDR3 is built from 14 residues. The chain employs TRBV19 and TRBJ1-5, with 9 nucleotides matching TRBD1. Sequencing used PBMCs. The TCR sequence derives from a man aged 25 to 45 in good health and CMV-seropositive. In nucleotides, the CDR3 is TGTGCCAGTATGGGGGACAGGGAAAATCAGCCCCAGCATTTT. This translates into CASMGDRENQPQHF. Looking up the rest from reference TRBV19 and TRBJ1-5 gives the full variable domain: DGGITQSPKYLFRKEGQNVTLSCEQNLNHDAMYWYRQDPGQGLRLIYYSQIVNDFQKGDIAEGYSVSREKKESFPLTVTSAQKNPTAFYLCASMGDRENQPQHFGDGTRLSIL.